This T cell receptor (beta chain) is drawn from a study of Graves' ophthalmopathy and Graves' hyperthyroidism. Overall study findings and caveats: The majority of expanded thyroid clonotypes above 0.001 frequency also occurred in blood.

TCR beta CDR3 regions were amplified from RNA transcripts. HTBI primers were employed in first-round RT-PCR, then a second-round multiplex PCR followed. Using its own MiXCR run on the multiplex PCR reads, TCRdb lists one record per CDR3 protein. The sample contains some 410,000 distinct CDR3 sequences, about 21% of which appear only once. This clonotype was found many times. The antigen is unknown. Newly diagnosed, the hyperthyroidism patients had under 2 months' duration and were aged 18 to 65. Lactation, pregnancy, uncontrolled infections and other autoimmune diseases were all grounds for excluding patients. The PBMC fraction was derived from roughly 10 ml of fresh peripheral blood. The sequence derives from a woman under 30 with stable Graves' hyperthyroidism. The specimen was peripheral blood.

The CDR3 is CASSLDRSAGSPLHF. The CDR3 DNA sequence: TGTGCCAGCAGCCTCGACCGATCCGCCGGATCACCCCTCCACTTT. V is TRBV12-3 or TRBV12-4 and J is TRBJ1-6; D is undetermined. The V end lost 6 bases, the J end lost 10 bases, and 19 bases lay between the germline ends. The CDR3 is made up of 15 amino acids.